Detailed here is one T cell receptor (beta chain). Germline V gene lookup returns CDR1 SGHTA and CDR2 FQGNSA. CDR3 size: 14 residues. The J segment lost 2 bases and the V segment lost 5 bases, leaving 2 bases of the junction unmatched. The data belong to a study of cytomegalovirus exposure and HLA in healthy donors. Method: immunoSEQ multiplex PCR; TCRdb's copy keeps in-frame clones and lacks some. The sample lists under 85,000 clones; about 94% were seen once. The chain couples TRBV7-2 to TRBJ1-5; 8 nucleotides align to TRBD1. This receptor was identified in a woman aged 18-29 years in good health and CMV-seronegative. The source material was PBMCs. As DNA, the CDR3 is TGTGCCAGCAGCGGACAGGGCGGCAATCAGCCCCAGCATTTT. This translates into CASSGQGGNQPQHF.